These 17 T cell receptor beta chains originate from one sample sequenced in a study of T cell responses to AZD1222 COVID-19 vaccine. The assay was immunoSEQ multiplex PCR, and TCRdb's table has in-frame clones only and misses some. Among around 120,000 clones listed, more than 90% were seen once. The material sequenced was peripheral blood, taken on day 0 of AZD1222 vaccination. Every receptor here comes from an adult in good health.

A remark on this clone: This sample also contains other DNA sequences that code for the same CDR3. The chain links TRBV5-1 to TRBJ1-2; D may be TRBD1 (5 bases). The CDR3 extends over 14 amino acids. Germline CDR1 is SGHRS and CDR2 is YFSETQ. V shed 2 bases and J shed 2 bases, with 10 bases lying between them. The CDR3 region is CASSFEGPNYGYTF. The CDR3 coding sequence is TGCGCCAGCAGCTTCGAGGGGCCCAACTATGGCTACACCTTC.

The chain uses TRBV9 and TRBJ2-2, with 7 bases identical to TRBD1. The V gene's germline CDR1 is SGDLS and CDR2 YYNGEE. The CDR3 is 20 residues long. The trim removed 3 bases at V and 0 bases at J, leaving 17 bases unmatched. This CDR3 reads CASSESPGQRLNPNTGELFF. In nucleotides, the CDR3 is TGTGCCAGCAGCGAGTCCCCGGGACAGCGTCTAAACCCGAACACCGGGGAGCTGTTTTTT.

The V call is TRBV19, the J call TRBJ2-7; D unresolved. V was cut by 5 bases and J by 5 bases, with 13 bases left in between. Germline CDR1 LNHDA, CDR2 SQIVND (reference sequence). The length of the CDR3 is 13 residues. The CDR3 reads CASSWTLLHEQYF. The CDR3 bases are TGTGCCAGTAGTTGGACCCTATTACACGAGCAGTACTTC.

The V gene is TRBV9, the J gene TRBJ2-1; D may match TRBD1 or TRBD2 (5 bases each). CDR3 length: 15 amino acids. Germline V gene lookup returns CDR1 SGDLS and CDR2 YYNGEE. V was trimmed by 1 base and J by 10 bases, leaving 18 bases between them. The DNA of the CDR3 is TGTGCCAGCAGCGTATTGGGGGACGGTCGAGGGGAGCAGTTCTTC. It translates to CASSVLGDGRGEQFF.

This CDR3 is CASSHPTGSNQPQHF. CDR3 nucleotides: TGCGCCAGCAGCCACCCGACAGGGAGCAATCAGCCCCAGCATTTT. The chain links TRBV4-1 to TRBJ1-5, with 7 bases matching TRBD1. The CDR3 length is 15 residues. Germline CDR1 is MGHRA and CDR2 is YSYEKL. J lost 1 base, V lost 3 bases, and 3 bases had no gene match.

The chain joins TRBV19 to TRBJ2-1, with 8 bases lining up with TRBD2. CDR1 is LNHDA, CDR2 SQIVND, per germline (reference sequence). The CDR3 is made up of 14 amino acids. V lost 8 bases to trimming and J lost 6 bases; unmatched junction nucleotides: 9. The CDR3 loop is CASDLSGSGNEQFF. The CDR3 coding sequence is TGTGCCAGTGACCTAAGCGGGAGTGGCAATGAGCAGTTCTTC.

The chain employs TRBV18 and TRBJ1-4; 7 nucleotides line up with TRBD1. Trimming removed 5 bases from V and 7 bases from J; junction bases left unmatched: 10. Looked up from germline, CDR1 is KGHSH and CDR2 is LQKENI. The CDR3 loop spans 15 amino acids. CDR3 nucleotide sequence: TGTGCCAGCTCAAACACCGGGACAGAGACTGAAAAACTGTTTTTT. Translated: CASSNTGTETEKLFF.

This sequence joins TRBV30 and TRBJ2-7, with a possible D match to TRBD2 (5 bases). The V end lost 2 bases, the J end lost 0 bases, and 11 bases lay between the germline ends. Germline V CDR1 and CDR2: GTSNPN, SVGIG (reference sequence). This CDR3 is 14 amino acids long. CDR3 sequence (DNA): TGTGCCTGGAGTAGCCAGCGGAGCTCCTACGAGCAGTACTTC. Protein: CAWSSQRSSYEQYF.

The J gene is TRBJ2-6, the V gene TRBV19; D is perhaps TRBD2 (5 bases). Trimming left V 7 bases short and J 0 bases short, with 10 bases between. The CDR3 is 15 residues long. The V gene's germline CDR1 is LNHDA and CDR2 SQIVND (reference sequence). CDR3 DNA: TGTGCCAGTACCCACGAGGGCTCTGGGGCCAACGTCCTGACTTTC. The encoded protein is CASTHEGSGANVLTF.

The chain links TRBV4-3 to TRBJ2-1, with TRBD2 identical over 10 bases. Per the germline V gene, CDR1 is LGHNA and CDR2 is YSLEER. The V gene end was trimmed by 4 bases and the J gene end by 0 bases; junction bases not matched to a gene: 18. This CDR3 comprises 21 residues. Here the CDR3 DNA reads TGCGCCAGCAGCCGCGATAGTGTGGGGGGACTAGCGCCCTTCTCCTACAATGAGCAGTTCTTC. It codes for CASSRDSVGGLAPFSYNEQFF.

CDR3: CASSIGASGLINNEQFF. The DNA of the CDR3 is TGTGCCAGTAGTATTGGTGCATCGGGACTCATCAACAATGAGCAGTTCTTC. V gene TRBV19 combines with J gene TRBJ2-1; tentatively, D is TRBD2 (6 bases). The CDR3 totals 17 residues. V lost 3 bases and J 5 bases, leaving 20 bases between the germline ends. From germline, CDR1 is LNHDA and CDR2 SQIVND (reference sequence).

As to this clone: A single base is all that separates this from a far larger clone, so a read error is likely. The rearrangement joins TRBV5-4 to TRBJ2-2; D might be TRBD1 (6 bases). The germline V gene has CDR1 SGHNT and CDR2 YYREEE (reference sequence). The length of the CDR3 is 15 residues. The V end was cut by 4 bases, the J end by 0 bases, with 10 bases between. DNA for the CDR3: TGTGCCAGCAGCCCCGGGACAACGAACACCGGGGAGCTGTTTTTT. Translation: CASSPGTTNTGELFF. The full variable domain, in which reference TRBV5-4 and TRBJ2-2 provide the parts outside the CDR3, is ETGVTQSPTHLIKTRGQQVTLRCSSQSGHNTVSWYQQALGQGPQFIFQYYREEENGRGNFPPRFSGLQFPNYSSELNVNALELDDSALYLCASSPGTTNTGELFFGEGSRLTVL.

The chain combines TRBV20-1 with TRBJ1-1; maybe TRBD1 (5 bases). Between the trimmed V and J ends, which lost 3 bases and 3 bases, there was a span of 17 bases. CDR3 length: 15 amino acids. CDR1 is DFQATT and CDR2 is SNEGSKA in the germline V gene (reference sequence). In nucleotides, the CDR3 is TGCAGTGCTAGTCTTCCCCTAAGGGGCCACACTGAAGCTTTCTTT. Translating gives CSASLPLRGHTEAFF.

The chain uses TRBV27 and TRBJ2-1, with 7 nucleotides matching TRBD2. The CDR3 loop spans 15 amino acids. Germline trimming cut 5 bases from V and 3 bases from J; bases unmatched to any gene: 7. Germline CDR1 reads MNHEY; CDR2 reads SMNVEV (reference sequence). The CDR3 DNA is TGTGCCAGCAGTGAGCAAGCGGGAATCTACAATGAGCAGTTCTTC. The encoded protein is CASSEQAGIYNEQFF.

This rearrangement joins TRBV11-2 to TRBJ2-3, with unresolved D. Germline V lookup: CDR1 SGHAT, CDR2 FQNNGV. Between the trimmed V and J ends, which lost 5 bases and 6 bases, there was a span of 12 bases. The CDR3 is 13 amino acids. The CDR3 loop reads CASSLTGPDTQYF. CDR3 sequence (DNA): TGTGCCAGCAGCCTTACGGGTCCGGATACGCAGTATTTT.

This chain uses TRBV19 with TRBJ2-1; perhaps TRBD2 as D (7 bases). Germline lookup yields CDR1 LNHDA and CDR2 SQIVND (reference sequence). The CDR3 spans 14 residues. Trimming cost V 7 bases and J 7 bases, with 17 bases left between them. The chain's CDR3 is CASMWGGGPNEQFF. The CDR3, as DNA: TGTGCCAGTATGTGGGGCGGGGGCCCAAATGAGCAGTTCTTC. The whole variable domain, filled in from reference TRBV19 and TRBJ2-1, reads DGGITQSPKYLFRKEGQNVTLSCEQNLNHDAMYWYRQDPGQGLRLIYYSQIVNDFQKGDIAEGYSVSREKKESFPLTVTSAQKNPTAFYLCASMWGGGPNEQFFGPGTRLTVL.

CDR3 nucleotides: TGTGCCAGCAGCTTAGTAGGAGGGGCCGGAAACACCATATATTTT. This sequence encodes CASSLVGGAGNTIYF. The chain is built from TRBV7-6 and TRBJ1-3, with a tentative D call TRBD1 (5 bases). The CDR3 has 15 amino acids. The germline V and J ends were trimmed by 1 base and 4 bases, with 11 bases remaining between them. Germline lookup yields CDR1 SGHVS and CDR2 FNYEAQ.